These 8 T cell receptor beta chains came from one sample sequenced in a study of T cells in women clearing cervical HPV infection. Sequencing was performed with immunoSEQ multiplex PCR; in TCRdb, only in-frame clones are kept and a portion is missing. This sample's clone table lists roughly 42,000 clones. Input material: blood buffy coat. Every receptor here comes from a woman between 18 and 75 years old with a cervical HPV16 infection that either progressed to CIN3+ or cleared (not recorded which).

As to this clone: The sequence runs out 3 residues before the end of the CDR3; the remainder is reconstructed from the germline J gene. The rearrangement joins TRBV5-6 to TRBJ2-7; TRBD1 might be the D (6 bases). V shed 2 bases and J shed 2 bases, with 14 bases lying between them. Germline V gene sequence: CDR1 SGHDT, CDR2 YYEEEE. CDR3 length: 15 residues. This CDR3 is CASSFGLDRTYEQYF. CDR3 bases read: TGTGCCAGCAGCTTTGGATTGGACAGAACCTACGAG.

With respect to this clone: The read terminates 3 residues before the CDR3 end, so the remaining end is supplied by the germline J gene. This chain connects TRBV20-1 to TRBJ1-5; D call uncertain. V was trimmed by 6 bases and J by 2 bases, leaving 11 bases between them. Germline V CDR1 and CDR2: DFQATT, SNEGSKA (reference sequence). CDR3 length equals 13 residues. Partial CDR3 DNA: TGCAGTGCGCAACCCGGGGGCAATCAGCCC. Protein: CSAQPGGNQP. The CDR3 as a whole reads CSAQPGGNQPQHF.

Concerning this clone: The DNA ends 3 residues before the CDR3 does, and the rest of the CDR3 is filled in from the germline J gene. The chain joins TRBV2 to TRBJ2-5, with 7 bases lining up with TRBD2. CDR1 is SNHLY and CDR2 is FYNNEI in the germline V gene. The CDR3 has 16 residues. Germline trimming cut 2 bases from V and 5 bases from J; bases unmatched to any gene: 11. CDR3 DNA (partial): TGTGCCAGCAGTGAATTTTCGGGACTAAAGCAGGAGACC. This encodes CASSEFSGLKQET. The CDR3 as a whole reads CASSEFSGLKQETQYF.

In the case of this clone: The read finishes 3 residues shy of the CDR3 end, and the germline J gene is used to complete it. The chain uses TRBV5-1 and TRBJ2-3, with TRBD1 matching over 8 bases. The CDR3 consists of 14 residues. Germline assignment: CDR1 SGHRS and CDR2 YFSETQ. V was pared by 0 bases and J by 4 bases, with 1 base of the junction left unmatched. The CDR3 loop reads CASSLAGGADTQYF. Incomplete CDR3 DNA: TGCGCCAGCAGCTTGGCAGGGGGCGCAGATACG.

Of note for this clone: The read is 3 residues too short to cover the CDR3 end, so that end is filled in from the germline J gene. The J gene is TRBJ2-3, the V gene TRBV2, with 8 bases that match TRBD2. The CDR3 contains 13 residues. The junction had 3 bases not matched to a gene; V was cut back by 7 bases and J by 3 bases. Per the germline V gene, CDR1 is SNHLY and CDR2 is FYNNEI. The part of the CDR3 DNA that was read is TGTGCCAGCATCGGGGGGGCAACAGATACG. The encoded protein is CASIGGATDT. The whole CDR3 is CASIGGATDTQYF.

This chain's CDR3 is CASSPREGEQYF. The CDR3 bases that were read are TGTGCCAGCAGCCCTCGCGAGGGCGAG. V and J are TRBV5-4 and TRBJ2-7; a weak D match, TRBD2 (5 bases). From the germline J gene comes the end of the CDR3, since the read stops 3 residues before it. Per germline, CDR1 SGHNT and CDR2 YYREEE (reference sequence). V was trimmed by 4 bases and J by 6 bases, leaving 11 bases between them. CDR3 length: 12 amino acids.

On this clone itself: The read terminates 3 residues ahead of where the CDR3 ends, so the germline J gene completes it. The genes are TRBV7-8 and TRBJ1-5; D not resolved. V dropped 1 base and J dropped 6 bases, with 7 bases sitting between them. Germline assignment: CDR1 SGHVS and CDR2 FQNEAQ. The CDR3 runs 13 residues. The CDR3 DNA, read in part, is TGTGCCAGCAGCTTAGGCGGTGCTCAGCCC. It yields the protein CASSLGGAQP. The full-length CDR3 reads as CASSLGGAQPQHF.

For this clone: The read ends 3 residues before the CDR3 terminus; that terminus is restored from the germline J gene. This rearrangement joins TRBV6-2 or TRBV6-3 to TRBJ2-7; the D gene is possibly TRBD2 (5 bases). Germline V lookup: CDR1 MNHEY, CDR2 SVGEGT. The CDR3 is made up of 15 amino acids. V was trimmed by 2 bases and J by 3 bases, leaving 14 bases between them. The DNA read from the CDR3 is TGTGCCAGCAGTTACCCGACGGCGGGCCACTACGAG. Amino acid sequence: CASSYPTAGHYE. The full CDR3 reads CASSYPTAGHYEQYF.